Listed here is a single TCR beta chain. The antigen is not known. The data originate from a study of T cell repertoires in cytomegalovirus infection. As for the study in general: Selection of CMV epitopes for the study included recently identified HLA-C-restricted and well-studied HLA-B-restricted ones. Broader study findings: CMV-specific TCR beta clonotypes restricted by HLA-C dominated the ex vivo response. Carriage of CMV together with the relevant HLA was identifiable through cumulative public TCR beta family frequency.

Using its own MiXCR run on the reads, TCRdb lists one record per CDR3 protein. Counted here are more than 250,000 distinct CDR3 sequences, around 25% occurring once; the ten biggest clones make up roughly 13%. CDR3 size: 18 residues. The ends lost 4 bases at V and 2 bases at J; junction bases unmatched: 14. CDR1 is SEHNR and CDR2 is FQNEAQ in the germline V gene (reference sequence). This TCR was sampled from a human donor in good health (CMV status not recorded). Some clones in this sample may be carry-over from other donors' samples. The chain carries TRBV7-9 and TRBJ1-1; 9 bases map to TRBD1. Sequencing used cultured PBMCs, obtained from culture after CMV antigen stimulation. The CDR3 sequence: CASSSSTGGFRGNTEAFF. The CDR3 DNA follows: TGTGCCAGCAGCTCCTCGACAGGGGGATTTCGTGGCAACACTGAAGCTTTCTTT. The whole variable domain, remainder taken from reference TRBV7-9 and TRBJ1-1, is DTGVSQNPRHKITKRGQNVTFRCDPISEHNRLYWYRQTLGQGPEFLTYFQNEAQLEKSRLLSDRFSAERPKGSFSTLEIQRTEQGDSAMYLCASSSSTGGFRGNTEAFFGQGTRLTVV.